This T cell receptor (beta chain) was sequenced for a study of molecular identifiers for immune sequencing clone quantification. Study-level points and caveats: Among effectors, clones above 20 RNA copies held over 97% of molecules; among naive cells, under 1%.

The table lists this clonotype with many counts. The antigen is undetermined. TCRdb processed the PCR reads anew with MiXCR; each CDR3 protein has one entry. This table has about 640,000 distinct CDR3 sequences, nearly 20% appearing once. In the sort, naive CD8 T cells were defined as CD8+CD4-CCR7+CD45RA+. This clonotype originated in a human donor in good health. Some libraries in this study had Jurkat cell RNA spiked in. Sequences were obtained from naive CD8+ T cells from blood, with Jurkat cell RNA spiked in. The subset here: FACS-sorted CD8+CD4-CCR7+CD45RA+ naive T cells.

CDR3 amino acids: CSAREPGQEKIEAFF. The CDR3 DNA sequence: TGCAGTGCTAGAGAGCCGGGACAGGAGAAAATTGAAGCTTTCTTT. The V gene is TRBV20-1, the J gene TRBJ1-1; 8 bases align to TRBD1. The germline CDR1 and CDR2 sequences are DFQATT and SNEGSKA (reference sequence). The CDR3 runs 15 residues. Trimming took 0 bases from V and 7 from J; bases not matched to a gene: 10.